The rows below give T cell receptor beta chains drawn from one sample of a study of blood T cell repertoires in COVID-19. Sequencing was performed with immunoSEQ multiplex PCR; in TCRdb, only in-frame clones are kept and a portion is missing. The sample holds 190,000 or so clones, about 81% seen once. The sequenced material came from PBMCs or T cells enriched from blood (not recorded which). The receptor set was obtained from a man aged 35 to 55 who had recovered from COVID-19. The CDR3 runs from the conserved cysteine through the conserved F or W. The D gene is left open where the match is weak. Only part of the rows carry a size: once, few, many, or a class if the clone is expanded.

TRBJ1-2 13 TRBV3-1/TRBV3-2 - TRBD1 TGTGCCGTACGAGGACAGGGAAGAGGTGGCTACACCTTC CAVRGQGRGGYTF
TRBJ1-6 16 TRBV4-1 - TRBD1 TGCGCCAGCAGCCAGGGACAGGGGGATGGTAATTCACCCCTCCACTTT CASSQGQGDGNSPLHF
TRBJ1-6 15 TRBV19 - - TGTGCCAGTAGTATGAAGACGGGAGGGAATTCACCCCTCCACTTT CASSMKTGGNSPLHF
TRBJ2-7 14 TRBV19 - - TGTGCCAGTAGTATCCCCGGGTCCCACTACGAGCAGTACTTC CASSIPGSHYEQYF
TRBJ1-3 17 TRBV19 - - TGTGCCAGTAGGATACCGGGACATCCGAGTTCTGGAAACACCATATATTTT CASRIPGHPSSGNTIYF
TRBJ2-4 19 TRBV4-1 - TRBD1 TGCGCCAGCAGCCAAGGGGAACGGACAGGGACGTTAGCCAAAAACATTCAGTACTTC CASSQGERTGTLAKNIQYF
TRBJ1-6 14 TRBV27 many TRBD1 TGTGCCAGCCATTCACAGGGGAATAATTCACCCCTCCACTTT CASHSQGNNSPLHF
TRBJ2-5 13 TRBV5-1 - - TGCGCCAGCAGCATCGGAGACCAAGAGACCCAGTACTTC CASSIGDQETQYF
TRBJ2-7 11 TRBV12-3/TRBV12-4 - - TGTGCCAGCAGTTTAGATCGCGAGCAGTACTTC CASSLDREQYF
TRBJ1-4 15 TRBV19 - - TGTGCCAGTAGTATAATAGCGTGGAGGCGGGAAAAACTGTTTTTT CASSIIAWRREKLFF
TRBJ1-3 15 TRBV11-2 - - TGTGCCAGCAGCTTCAACAGCCACTCTGGAAACACCATATATTTT CASSFNSHSGNTIYF
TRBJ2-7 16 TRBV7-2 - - TGTGCCAGCAGCCCCTCGGCAGGGTCTTCCTCCTACGAGCAGTACTTC CASSPSAGSSSYEQYF
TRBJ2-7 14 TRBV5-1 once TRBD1 TGCGCCAGCAGCTTGGGGGGGACAGGGGACGAGCAGTACTTC CASSLGGTGDEQYF